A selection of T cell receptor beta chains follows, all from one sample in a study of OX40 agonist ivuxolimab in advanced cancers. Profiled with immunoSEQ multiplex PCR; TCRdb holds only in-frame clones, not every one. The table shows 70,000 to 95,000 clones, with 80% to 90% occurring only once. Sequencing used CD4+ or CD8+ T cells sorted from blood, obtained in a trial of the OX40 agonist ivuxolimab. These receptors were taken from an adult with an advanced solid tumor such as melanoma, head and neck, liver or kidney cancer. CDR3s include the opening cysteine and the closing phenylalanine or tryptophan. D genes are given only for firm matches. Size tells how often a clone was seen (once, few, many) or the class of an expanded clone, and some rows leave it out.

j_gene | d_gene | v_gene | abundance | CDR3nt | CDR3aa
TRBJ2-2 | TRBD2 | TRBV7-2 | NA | TGTGCCAGCAGTCGCAGCGGGGGGGCCCCGGGAACCGGGGAGCTGTTTTTT | CASSRSGGAPGTGELFF
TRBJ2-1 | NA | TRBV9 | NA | TGTGCCAGCAGCGTAGGACAGAGCTACAATGAGCAGTTCTTC | CASSVGQSYNEQFF
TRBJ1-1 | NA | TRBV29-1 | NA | TGCAGCGTTGCCTCAGGGGATTTGGCTGAAGCTTTCTTT | CSVASGDLAEAFF
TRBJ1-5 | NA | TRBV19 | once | TGTGCCAGTAGTACACGGGATAATCAGCCCCAGCATTTT | CASSTRDNQPQHF
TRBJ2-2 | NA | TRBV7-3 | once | TGTGCCAGCAGCTTAACGTGGGCAGGTCCCACCGGGGAGCTGTTTTTT | CASSLTWAGPTGELFF
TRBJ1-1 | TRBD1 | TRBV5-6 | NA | TGTGCCAGCAGCTTGGCCCACAGGGGAAACACTGAAGCTTTCTTT | CASSLAHRGNTEAFF
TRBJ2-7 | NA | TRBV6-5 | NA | TGTGCCAGCAGTTCCCTCCCACCCAGGGGCTACGAGCAGTACTTC | CASSSLPPRGYEQYF
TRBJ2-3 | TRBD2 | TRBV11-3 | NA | TGTGCCAGCAGCTTACGGGGTAGCGGGGGCACAGATACGCAGTATTTT | CASSLRGSGGTDTQYF
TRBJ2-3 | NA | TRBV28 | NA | TGTGCCAGCAGTTTATGGGGGGCAGATACGCAGTATTTT | CASSLWGADTQYF
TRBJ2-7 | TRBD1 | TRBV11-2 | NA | TGTGCCAGCAGCGTCGGACAGGGGCCCTACGAGCAGTACTTC | CASSVGQGPYEQYF
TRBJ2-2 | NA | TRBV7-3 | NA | TGTGCCAGCAGCTTAGCCGGCCGGGAGCTGTTTTTT | CASSLAGRELFF
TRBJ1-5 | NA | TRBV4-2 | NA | TGTGCCAGCAGCCAAGATCAGGCCGGCCCCCAGCATTTT | CASSQDQAGPQHF
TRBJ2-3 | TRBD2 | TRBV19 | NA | TGTGCCAGTATGGGGCTAGCGGGAGCTTACACAGATACGCAGTATTTT | CASMGLAGAYTDTQYF
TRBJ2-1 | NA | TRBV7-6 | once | TGTGCCAGCAGCTTACTAAGCTCCTACAATGAGCAGTTCTTC | CASSLLSSYNEQFF
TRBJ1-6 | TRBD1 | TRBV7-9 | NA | TGTGCCAGCAGCTTGAAGGGACAGGGGCCTTCACCCCTCCACTTT | CASSLKGQGPSPLHF
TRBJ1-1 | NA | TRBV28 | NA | TGTGCCAGCAGACTTCGGACAGTTGAGAACACTGAAGCTTTCTTT | CASRLRTVENTEAFF
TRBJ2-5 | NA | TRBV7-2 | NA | TGTGCCAGCAGCTTGAGCATGACAACCCGCTCCGGCGGCCAGTACTTC | CASSLSMTTRSGGQYF
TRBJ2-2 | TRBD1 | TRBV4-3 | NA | TGCGCCAGCAGCCCACGGACAGGGAACACCGGGGAGCTGTTTTTT | CASSPRTGNTGELFF
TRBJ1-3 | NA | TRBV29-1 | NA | TGCAGCGTTCGGATCTCTGGAAACACCATATATTTT | CSVRISGNTIYF
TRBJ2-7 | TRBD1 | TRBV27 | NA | TGTGCCAGCAGGCTCCGGGGACAGGGAGTTTCCTACGAGCAGTACTTC | CASRLRGQGVSYEQYF
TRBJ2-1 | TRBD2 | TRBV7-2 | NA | TGTGCCAGCAGCTTAGCACTAGCGGACAATGAGCAGTTCTTC | CASSLALADNEQFF
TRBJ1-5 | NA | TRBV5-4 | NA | TGTGCCAGCAGCTCAGGGTTTCGGAATCAGCCCCAGCATTTT | CASSSGFRNQPQHF
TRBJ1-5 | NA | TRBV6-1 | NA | TGTGCCAGCAGTGCTAGCGACGGGGGAGACAATCAGCCCCAGCATTTT | CASSASDGGDNQPQHF
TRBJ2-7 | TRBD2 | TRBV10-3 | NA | TGTGCCATCAGGGGGACTAGTAGGTCCTACGAGCAGTACTTC | CAIRGTSRSYEQYF
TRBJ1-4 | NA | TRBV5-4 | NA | TGTGCCAGCAGCTTGCGCCAGGGAGTGGGAAAACTGTTTTTT | CASSLRQGVGKLFF
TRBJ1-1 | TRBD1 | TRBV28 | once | TGTGCCAGCAGTCCAACCGCAGGGGGCGCGAACACTGAAGCTTTCTTT | CASSPTAGGANTEAFF
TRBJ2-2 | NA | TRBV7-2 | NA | TGTGCCAGCAGCTTATCAAGCGTCGGGGAGCTGTTTTTT | CASSLSSVGELFF
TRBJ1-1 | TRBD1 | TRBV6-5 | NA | TGTGCCAGCAGTTACACCGGGACAGGGAAGAACACTGAAGCTTTCTTT | CASSYTGTGKNTEAFF
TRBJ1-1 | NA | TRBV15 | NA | TGTGCCACCAGCAGAGATGTGGGGAACACTGAAGCTTTCTTT | CATSRDVGNTEAFF
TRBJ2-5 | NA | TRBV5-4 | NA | TGTGCCAGCAGCTTCCGGACTAGGGGGGAGGAGACCCAGTACTTC | CASSFRTRGEETQYF
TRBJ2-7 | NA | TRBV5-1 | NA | TGCGCCAGCAGCCCAGGGAGCTCCTACGAGCAGTACTTC | CASSPGSSYEQYF
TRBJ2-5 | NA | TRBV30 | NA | TGTGCCTGGAGTGGAGGTGGACAGACCCAGTACTTC | CAWSGGGQTQYF
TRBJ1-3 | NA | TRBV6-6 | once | TGTGCCAGCAGTTACCAGACTGGGACTGGAAACACCATATATTTT | CASSYQTGTGNTIYF
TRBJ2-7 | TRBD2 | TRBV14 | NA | TGTGCCAGCAGCCCTATCCTAGCGGCGGGCTACGAGCAGTACTTC | CASSPILAAGYEQYF
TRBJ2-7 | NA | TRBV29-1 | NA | TGCAGCGTCCGCCCGGGGCAGTACGGCGAGCAGTACTTC | CSVRPGQYGEQYF
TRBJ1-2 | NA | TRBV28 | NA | TGTGCCAGCAGACTTACTGCCTATGGCTACACCTTC | CASRLTAYGYTF
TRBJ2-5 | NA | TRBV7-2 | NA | TGTGCCAGCAGCTTAGCCAGGGTGGAGACCCAGTACTTC | CASSLARVETQYF
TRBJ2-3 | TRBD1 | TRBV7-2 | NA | TGTGCCAGCAGCCCCGGACAGGCCACAGATACGCAGTATTTT | CASSPGQATDTQYF
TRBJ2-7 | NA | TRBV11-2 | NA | TGTGCCAGCAGCCAGGGTTCCTACGAGCAGTACTTC | CASSQGSYEQYF
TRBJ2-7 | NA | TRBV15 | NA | TGTGCCACCAGCAGCGGCTACGAGCAGTACTTC | CATSSGYEQYF
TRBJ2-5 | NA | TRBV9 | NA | TGTGCCAGCAGCGTAAGTTTACAGGGTGAGACCTCCCAAGAGACCCAGTACTTC | CASSVSLQGETSQETQYF
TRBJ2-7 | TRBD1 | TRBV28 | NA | TGTGCCAGCAGCCGGGACAGGGCGTCCTACGAGCAGTACTTC | CASSRDRASYEQYF
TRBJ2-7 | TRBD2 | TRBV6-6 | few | TGTGCCAGCAGCCCCGGGACTAGCGGGGGGAGAGGCGAGCAGTACTTC | CASSPGTSGGRGEQYF
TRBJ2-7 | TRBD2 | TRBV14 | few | TGTGCCAGCAGCCAGGGCGGGGGGGCCTACGAGCAGTACTTC | CASSQGGGAYEQYF